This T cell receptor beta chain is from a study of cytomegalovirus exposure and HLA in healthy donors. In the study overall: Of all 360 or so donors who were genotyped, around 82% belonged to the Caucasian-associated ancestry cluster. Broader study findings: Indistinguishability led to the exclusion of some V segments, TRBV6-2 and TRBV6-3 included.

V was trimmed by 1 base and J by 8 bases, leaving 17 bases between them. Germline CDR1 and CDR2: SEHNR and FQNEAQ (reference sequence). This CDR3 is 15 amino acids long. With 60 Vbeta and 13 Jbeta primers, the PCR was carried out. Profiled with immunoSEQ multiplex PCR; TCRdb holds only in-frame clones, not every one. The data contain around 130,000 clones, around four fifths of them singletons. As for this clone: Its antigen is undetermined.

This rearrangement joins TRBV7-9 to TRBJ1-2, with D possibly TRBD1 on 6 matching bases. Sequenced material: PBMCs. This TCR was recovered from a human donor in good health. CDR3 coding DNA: TGTGCCAGCAGCTTAGTAGGGGGGGCAGTTGGCGGCTACACCTTC. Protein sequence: CASSLVGGAVGGYTF.